This T cell receptor (beta chain) appears in the sequencing data of a study of cytomegalovirus exposure and HLA in healthy donors. Whole-study results and caveats: There were a few CMV-associated chains whose specificity for CMV antigens was confirmed in vitro. Cytomegalovirus-associated TCR beta chains were listed, numbering roughly 150. Most TCR sequences proved rare, with some public TCRs found in many donors.

TCRdb's copy holds only in-frame clones and misses some; the assay was immunoSEQ multiplex PCR. The sample gives around 250,000 clones, nearly 90% of which show up once; 0.37% is in the top ten. For this clone: Its antigen is as yet unknown.

The CDR3 is 17 residues long. V was shortened by 1 base and J by 9 bases, with 19 bases between the two germline ends. Germline assignment: CDR1 LGHNA and CDR2 YSLEER. The chain carries TRBV4-3 and TRBJ1-6, with D tentatively TRBD1 (5 bases). The sequenced sample consisted of PBMCs. This TCR came from a woman aged 18-29 years in good health and CMV-seronegative. CDR3 residues: CASSQGNFGGIGSPLHF. The CDR3, as DNA: TGCGCCAGCAGCCAAGGGAACTTCGGGGGGATCGGTTCACCCCTCCACTTT.